These T cell receptor beta chains were read from a single sample in a study of blood T cell repertoires in COVID-19. Produced via immunoSEQ multiplex PCR; TCRdb's table is partial and in-frame only. The sample contains some 140,000 clones, around 80% of which appear only once. Sequencing was carried out using peripheral blood. These TCRs come from a man in his 60s with acute or convalescent COVID-19. Both conserved end residues are part of each CDR3. D genes are given only for firm matches. Expanded clones get a size class; other rows say once, few or many, or leave the size out.

j_call clone_size v_call d_call cdr3_length cdr3_aa cdr3_nt
TRBJ2-3 once TRBV27 - 14 CASSFQRSTDTQYF TGTGCCAGCAGTTTTCAGCGTAGCACAGATACGCAGTATTTT
TRBJ2-7 - TRBV11-3 TRBD1 13 CASSTTGGYEQYF TGTGCCAGCAGCACTACAGGGGGGTACGAGCAGTACTTC
TRBJ1-6 - TRBV3-1/TRBV3-2 - 13 CASSRSVNSPLHF TGTGCCAGCAGCAGATCAGTTAATTCACCCCTCCACTTT
TRBJ2-2 - TRBV5-1 TRBD1 15 CASSSGTGFTGELFF TGCGCCAGCAGTTCCGGGACAGGCTTCACCGGGGAGCTGTTTTTT
TRBJ1-2 few TRBV2 - 16 CASSEVVGWQASGYTF TGTGCCAGCAGTGAAGTTGTCGGCTGGCAGGCCTCTGGCTACACCTTC
TRBJ1-1 - TRBV25-1 TRBD1 14 CASSDRQGATEAFF TGTGCCAGCAGTGATCGACAGGGGGCGACTGAAGCTTTCTTT
TRBJ1-5 - TRBV9 - 15 CASSVEADGNQPQHF TGTGCCAGCAGCGTAGAGGCTGACGGGAATCAGCCCCAGCATTTT
TRBJ1-1 - TRBV27 - 13 CASSLYRHSEAFF TGTGCCAGCAGTTTATACCGACACTCTGAAGCTTTCTTT
TRBJ1-4 once TRBV6-5 - 14 CASKTGQANEKLFF TGTGCCAGCAAAACAGGGCAAGCTAATGAAAAACTGTTTTTT
TRBJ2-2 - TRBV9 TRBD1 16 CASSGAGTGNTGELFF TGTGCCAGCAGCGGAGCCGGGACAGGGAACACCGGGGAGCTGTTTTTT
TRBJ2-7 - TRBV9 TRBD2 14 CASSVEAGGVEQYF TGTGCCAGCAGCGTAGAGGCGGGAGGGGTGGAGCAGTACTTC
TRBJ2-5 - TRBV7-3 TRBD2 15 CASSEAGTSQETQYF TGTGCCAGCAGCGAAGCGGGGACTAGCCAAGAGACCCAGTACTTC